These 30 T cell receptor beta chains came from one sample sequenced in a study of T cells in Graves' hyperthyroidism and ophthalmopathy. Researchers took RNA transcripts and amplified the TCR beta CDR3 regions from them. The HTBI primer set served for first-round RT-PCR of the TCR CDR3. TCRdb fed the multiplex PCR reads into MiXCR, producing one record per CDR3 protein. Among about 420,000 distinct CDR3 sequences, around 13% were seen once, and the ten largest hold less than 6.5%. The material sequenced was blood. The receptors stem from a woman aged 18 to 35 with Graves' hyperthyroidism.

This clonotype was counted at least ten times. For the CDR3, the DNA is TGTGCCAGCAGGACACAAGAGACCCAGTACTTC. Protein sequence: CASRTQETQYF. The rearrangement links TRBV12-3 or TRBV12-4 to TRBJ2-5; D unresolved. The CDR3 runs to 11 residues. With 6 bases removed from V and 2 bases from J, the gap between germline ends came to 4 bases.

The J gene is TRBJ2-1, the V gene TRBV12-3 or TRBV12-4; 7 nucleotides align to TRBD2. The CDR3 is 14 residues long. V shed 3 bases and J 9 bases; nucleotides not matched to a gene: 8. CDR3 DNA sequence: TGTGCCAGCAGTTTCCCAGCGGGGTCCGGTGAGCAGTTCTTC. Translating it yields CASSFPAGSGEQFF.

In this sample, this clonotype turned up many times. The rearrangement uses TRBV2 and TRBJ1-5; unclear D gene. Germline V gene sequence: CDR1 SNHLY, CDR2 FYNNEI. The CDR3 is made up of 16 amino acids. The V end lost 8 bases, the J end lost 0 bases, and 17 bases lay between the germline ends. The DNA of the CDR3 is TGTGCCAGCGAAAGGTCCCGGACCTATAGCAATCAGCCCCAGCATTTT. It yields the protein CASERSRTYSNQPQHF.

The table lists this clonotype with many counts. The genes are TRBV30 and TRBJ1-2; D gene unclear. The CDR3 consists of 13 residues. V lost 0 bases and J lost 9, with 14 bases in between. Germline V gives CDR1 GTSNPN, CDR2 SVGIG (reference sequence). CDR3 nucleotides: TGTGCCTGGAGTGTACGGAGGGCTGGAAGCTACACCTTC. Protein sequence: CAWSVRRAGSYTF. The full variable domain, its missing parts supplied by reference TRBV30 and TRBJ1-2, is SQTIHQWPATLVQPVGSPLSLECTVEGTSNPNLYWYRQAAGRGLQLLFYSVGIGQISSEVPQNLSASRPQDRQFILSSKKLLLSDSGFYLCAWSVRRAGSYTFGSGTRLTVV.

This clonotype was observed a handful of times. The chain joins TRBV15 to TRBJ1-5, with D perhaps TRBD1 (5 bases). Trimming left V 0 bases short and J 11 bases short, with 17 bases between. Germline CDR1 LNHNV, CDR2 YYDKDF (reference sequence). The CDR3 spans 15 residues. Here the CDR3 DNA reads TGTGCCACCAGCAGAGATCCGGGGGGATTGGTGGCCCAGCATTTT. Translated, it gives CATSRDPGGLVAQHF.

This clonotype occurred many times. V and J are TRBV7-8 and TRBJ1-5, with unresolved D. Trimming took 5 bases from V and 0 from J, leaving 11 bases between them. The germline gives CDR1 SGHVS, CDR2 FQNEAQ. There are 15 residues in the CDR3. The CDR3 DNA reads TGTGCCAGCAGCACGAGCAGGACTAGCAATCAGCCCCAGCATTTT. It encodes CASSTSRTSNQPQHF.

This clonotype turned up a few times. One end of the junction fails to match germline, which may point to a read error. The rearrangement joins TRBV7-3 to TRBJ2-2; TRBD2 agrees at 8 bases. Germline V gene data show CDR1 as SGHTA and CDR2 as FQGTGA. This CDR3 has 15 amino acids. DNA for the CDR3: TGTGCCAGCAGCATAACTAGCGGCTCCACCGGGGAGCTGTTTTTT. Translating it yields CASSITSGSTGELFF.

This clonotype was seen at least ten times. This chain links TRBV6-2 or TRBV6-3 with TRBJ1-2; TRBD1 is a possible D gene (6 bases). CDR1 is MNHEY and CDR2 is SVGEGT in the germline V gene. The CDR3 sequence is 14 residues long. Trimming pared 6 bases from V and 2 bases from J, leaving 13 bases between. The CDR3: CASSLRQDNYGYTF. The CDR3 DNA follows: TGTGCCAGCAGCCTCCGACAGGACAACTATGGCTACACCTTC.

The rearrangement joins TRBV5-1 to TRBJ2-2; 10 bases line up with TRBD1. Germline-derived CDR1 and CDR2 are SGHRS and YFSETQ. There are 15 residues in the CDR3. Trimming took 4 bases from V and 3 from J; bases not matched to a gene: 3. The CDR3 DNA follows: TGCGCCAGCAGCGGAGGGACAGGGGACACCGGGGAGCTGTTTTTT. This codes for CASSGGTGDTGELFF.

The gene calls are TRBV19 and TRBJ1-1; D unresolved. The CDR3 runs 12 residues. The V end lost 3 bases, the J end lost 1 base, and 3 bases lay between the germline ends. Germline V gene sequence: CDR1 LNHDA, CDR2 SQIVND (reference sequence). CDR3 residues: CASSMENTEAFF. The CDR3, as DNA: TGTGCCAGTAGTATGGAGAACACTGAAGCTTTCTTT.

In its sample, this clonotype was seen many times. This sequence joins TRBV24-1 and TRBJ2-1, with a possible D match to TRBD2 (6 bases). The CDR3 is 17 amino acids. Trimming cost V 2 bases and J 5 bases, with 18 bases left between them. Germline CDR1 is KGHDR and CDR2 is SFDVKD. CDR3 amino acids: CATSDSGVTGINNEQFF. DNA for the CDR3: TGTGCCACCAGTGATTCGGGGGTCACCGGGATTAACAATGAGCAGTTCTTC.

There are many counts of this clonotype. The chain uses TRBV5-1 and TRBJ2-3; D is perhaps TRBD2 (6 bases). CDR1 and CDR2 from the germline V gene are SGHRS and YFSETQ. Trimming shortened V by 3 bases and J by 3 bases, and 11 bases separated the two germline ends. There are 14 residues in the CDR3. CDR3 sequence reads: CASSSGDRTDTQYF. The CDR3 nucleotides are TGCGCCAGCAGCTCGGGGGACCGAACAGATACGCAGTATTTT.

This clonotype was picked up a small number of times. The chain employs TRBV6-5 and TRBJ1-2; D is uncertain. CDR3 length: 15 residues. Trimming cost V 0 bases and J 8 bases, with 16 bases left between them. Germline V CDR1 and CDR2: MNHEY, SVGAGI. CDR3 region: CASSYSLTESSGYTF. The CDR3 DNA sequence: TGTGCCAGCAGTTACTCGTTAACAGAATCGTCCGGCTACACCTTC.

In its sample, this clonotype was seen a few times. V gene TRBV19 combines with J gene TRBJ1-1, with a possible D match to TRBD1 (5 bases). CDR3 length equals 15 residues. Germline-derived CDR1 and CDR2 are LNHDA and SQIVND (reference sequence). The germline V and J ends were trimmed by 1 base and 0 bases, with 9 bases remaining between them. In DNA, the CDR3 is TGTGCCAGTAGTATAGGAGGGACGATGAACACTGAAGCTTTCTTT. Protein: CASSIGGTMNTEAFF.

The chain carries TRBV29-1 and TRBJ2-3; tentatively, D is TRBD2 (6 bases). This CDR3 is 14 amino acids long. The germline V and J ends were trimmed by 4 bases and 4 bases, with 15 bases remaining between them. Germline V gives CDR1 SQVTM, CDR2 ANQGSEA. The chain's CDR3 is CSVVAGYEPDTQYF. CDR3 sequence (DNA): TGCAGCGTTGTTGCGGGATACGAACCAGATACGCAGTATTTT.

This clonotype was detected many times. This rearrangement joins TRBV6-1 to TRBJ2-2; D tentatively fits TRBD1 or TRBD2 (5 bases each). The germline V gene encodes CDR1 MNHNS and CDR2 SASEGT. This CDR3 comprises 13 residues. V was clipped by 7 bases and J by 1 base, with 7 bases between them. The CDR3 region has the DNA TGTGCCAGCACGGGGCTGAACACCGGGGAGCTGTTTTTT. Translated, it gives CASTGLNTGELFF.

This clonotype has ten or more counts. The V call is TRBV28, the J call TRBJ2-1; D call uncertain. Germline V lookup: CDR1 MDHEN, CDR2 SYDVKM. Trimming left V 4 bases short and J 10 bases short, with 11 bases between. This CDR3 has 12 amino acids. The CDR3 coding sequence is TGTGCCAGCAGTTCCTCGACGGTGGAGCAGTTCTTC. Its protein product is CASSSSTVEQFF.

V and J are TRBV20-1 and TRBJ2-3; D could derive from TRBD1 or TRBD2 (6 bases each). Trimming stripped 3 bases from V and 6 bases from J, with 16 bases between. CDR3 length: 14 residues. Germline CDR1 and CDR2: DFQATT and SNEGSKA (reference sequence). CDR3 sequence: CSARRDTSSDTQYF. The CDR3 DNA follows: TGCAGTGCTAGGCGGGACACGAGCTCCGATACGCAGTATTTT.

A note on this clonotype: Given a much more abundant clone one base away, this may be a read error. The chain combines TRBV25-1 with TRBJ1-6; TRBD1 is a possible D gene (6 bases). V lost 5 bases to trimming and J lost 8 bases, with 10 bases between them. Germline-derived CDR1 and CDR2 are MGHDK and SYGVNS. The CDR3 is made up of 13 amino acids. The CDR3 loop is CASSHRVDSPLHF. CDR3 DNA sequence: TGTGCCAGCAGTCACAGGGTGGATTCACCCCTCCACTTT.

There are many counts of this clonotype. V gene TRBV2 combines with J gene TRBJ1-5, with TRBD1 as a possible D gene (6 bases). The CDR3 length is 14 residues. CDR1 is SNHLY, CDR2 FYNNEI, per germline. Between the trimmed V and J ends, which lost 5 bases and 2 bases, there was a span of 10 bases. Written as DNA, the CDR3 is TGTGCCAGCAGTACGAACAGGGGCAATCAGCCCCAGCATTTT. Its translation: CASSTNRGNQPQHF.

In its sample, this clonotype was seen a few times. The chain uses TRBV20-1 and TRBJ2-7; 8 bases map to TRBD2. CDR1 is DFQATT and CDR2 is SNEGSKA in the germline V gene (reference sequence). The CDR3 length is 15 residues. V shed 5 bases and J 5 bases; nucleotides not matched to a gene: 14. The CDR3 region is CSAPPGSGSPHEQYF. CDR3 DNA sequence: TGCAGTGCTCCCCCGGGGAGCGGGAGTCCCCACGAGCAGTACTTC.

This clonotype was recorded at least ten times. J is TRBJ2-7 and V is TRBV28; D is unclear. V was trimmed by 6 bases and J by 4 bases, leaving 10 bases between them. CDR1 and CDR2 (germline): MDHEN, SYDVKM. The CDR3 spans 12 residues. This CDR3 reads CASSLTLYEQYF. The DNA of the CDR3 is TGTGCCAGCAGCCTGACACTTTACGAGCAGTACTTC.

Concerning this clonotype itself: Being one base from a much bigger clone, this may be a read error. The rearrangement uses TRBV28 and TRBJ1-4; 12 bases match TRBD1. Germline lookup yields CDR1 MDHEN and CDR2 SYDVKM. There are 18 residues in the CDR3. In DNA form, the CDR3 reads TGTGCCAGCAGTCCCGACCGGGACAGGGGGCGTTATGGTGAAAAACTGCTTTTT. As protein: CASSPDRDRGRYGEKLLF. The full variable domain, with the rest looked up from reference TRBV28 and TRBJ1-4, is DVKVTQSSRYLVKRTGEKVFLECVQDMDHENMFWYRQDPGLGLRLIYFSYDVKMKEKGDIPEGYSVSREKKERFSLILESASTNQTSMYLCASSPDRDRGRYGEKLLFGSGTQLSVL.

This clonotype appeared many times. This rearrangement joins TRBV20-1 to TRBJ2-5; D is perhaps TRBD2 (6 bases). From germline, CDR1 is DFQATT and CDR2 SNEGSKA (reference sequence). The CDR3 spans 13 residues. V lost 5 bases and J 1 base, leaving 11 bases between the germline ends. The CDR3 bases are TGCAGTGCTGTAGCGGTCCGCCAAGAGACCCAGTACTTC. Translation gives CSAVAVRQETQYF.

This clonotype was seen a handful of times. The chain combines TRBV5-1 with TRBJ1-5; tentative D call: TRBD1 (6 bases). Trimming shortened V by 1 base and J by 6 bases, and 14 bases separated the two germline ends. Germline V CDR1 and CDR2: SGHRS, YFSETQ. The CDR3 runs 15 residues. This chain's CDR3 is CASSLTVGGGQPQHF. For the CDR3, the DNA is TGCGCCAGCAGCTTGACGGTGGGGGGCGGTCAGCCCCAGCATTTT.

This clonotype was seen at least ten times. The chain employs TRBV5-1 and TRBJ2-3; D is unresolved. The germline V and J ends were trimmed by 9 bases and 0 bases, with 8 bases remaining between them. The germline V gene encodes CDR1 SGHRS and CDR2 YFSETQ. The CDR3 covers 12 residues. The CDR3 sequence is CAIPPSTDTQYF. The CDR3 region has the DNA TGCGCCATCCCCCCGAGCACAGATACGCAGTATTTT.

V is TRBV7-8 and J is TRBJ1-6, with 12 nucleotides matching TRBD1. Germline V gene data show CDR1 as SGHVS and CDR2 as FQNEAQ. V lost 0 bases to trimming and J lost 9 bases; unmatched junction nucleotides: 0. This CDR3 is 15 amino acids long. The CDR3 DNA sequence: TGTGCCAGCAGCTTAGCGGGACAGGGGGCTTCACCCCTCCACTTT. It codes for CASSLAGQGASPLHF.

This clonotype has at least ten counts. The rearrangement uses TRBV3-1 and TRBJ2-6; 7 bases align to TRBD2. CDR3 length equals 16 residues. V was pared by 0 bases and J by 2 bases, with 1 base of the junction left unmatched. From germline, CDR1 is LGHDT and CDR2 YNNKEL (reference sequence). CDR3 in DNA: TGTGCCAGCAGCCAAGATCGGGGGGCTGGGGCCAACGTCCTGACTTTC. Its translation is CASSQDRGAGANVLTF.

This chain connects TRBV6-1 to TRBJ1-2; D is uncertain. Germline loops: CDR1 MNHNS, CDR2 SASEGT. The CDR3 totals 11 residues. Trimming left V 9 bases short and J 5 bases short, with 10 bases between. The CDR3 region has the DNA TGTGCCAGTTACAACGCTTATGGCTACACCTTC. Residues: CASYNAYGYTF.

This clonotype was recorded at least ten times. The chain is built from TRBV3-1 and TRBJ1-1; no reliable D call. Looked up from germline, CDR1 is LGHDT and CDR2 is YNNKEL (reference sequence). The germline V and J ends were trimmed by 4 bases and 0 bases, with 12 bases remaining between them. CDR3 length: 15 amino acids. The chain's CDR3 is CASSPLPSMNTEAFF. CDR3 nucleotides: TGTGCCAGCAGCCCGCTGCCGTCCATGAACACTGAAGCTTTCTTT.